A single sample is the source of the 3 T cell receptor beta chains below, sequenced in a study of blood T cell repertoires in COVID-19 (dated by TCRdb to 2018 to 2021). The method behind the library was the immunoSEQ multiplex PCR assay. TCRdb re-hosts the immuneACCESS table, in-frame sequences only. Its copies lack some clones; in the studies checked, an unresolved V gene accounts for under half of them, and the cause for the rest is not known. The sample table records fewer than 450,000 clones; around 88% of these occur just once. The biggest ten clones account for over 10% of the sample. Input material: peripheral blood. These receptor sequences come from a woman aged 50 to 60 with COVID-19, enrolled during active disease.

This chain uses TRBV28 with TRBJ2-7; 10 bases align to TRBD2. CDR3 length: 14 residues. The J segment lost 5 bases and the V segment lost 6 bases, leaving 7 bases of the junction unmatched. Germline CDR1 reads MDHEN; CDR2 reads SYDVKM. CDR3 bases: TGTGCCAGCAGAGGAGCGGGGGGGACCAACGAGCAGTACTTC. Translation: CASRGAGGTNEQYF.

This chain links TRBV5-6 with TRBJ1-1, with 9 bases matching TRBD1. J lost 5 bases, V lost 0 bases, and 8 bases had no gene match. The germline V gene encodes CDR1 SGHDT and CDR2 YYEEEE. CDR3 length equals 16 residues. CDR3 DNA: TGTGCCAGCAGCTTGGTGGGGACAGGGAGGCTTACTGAAGCTTTCTTT. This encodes CASSLVGTGRLTEAFF.

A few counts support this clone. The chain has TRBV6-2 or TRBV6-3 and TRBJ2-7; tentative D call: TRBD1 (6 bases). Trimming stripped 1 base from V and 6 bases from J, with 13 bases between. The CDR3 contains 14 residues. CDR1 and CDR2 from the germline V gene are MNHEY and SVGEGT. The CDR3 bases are TGTGCCAGCAGTTACTTCCCGACAGGACGCGAGCAGTACTTC. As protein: CASSYFPTGREQYF.